The next 20 T cell receptor beta chains were all read from a single sample in a study of immune evolution from preneoplasia to lung adenocarcinoma. Using immunoSEQ multiplex PCR, the repertoire was profiled, and TCRdb retains in-frame clones only, with some absent. Of roughly 28,000 clones listed, roughly 70% were seen once; the top ten hold around 5%. The sample was FFPE invasive lung adenocarcinoma tissue. The receptors derive from a person in their 60s with invasive lung adenocarcinoma. Some clones in this sample may be carry-over from other donors' samples.

This sequence joins TRBV7-9 and TRBJ2-3; D gene uncertain. Germline V CDR1 and CDR2: SEHNR, FQNEAQ (reference sequence). This CDR3 has 11 amino acids. The DNA for the CDR3 is TGTTGCCAGGAATTCACAGATACGCAGTATTTT. Its protein product is CCQEFTDTQYF.

The rearrangement links TRBV15 to TRBJ2-7, with 8 bases lining up with TRBD2. Trimming at V came to 8 bases and at J to 3 bases, leaving 9 bases not matched to a gene. The CDR3 spans 14 residues. Germline V gene sequence: CDR1 LNHNV, CDR2 YYDKDF (reference sequence). CDR3 in amino acids: CATGPGGDVYEQYF. CDR3 DNA sequence: TGTGCCACCGGGCCGGGAGGGGATGTCTACGAGCAGTACTTC.

The chain employs TRBV5-6 and TRBJ2-7; D possibly corresponds to TRBD1 (5 bases). V shed 5 bases and J shed 9 bases, with 12 bases lying between them. The germline gives CDR1 SGHDT, CDR2 YYEEEE. The CDR3 loop spans 11 amino acids. The CDR3 sequence is CASRKGRGQYF. The CDR3 DNA follows: TGTGCCAGCAGAAAGGGAAGGGGGCAGTACTTC.

The chain combines TRBV9 with TRBJ2-5; 8 bases line up with TRBD2. Germline CDR1 reads SGDLS; CDR2 reads YYNGEE. This CDR3 is built from 14 residues. With 2 bases clipped from V and 5 bases from J, the junction kept 5 bases outside the gene matches. The CDR3 loop reads CASSVGLAPETQYF. CDR3 in DNA: TGTGCCAGCAGCGTTGGACTAGCCCCTGAGACCCAGTACTTC. Filled out from reference TRBV9 and TRBJ2-5, the complete variable domain reads DSGVTQTPKHLITATGQRVTLRCSPRSGDLSVYWYQQSLDQGLQFLIQYYNGEERAKGNILERFSAQQFPDLHSELNLSSLELGDSALYFCASSVGLAPETQYFGPGTRLLVL.

The rearrangement links TRBV9 to TRBJ2-3; 8 positions agree with TRBD2. The CDR3 runs to 20 residues. Germline loops: CDR1 SGDLS, CDR2 YYNGEE. J was trimmed by 4 bases and V by 0 bases; bases with no gene match: 19. The CDR3: CASSVAGLGDNPGSADTQYF. The CDR3 DNA is TGTGCCAGCAGCGTAGCGGGACTAGGAGATAATCCGGGAAGTGCAGATACGCAGTATTTT.

This chain joins TRBV18 and TRBJ2-7, with a possible D match to TRBD2 (5 bases). Germline V CDR1 and CDR2: KGHSH, LQKENI. The CDR3 has 14 residues. V lost 4 bases to trimming and J lost 0 bases, with 10 bases between them. In DNA, the CDR3 is TGTGCCAGCTCACAAGAGCGGAACTCCTACGAGCAGTACTTC. This encodes CASSQERNSYEQYF.

V usage is TRBV7-2 and J usage is TRBJ1-2; D uncertain. Between the trimmed V and J ends, which lost 5 bases and 8 bases, there was a span of 21 bases. The CDR3 spans 15 residues. Germline lookup yields CDR1 SGHTA and CDR2 FQGNSA. The CDR3 DNA sequence: TGTGCCAGCAGCGACGCTTTGGTTACTATTAGGGGCTACACCTTC. Translation gives CASSDALVTIRGYTF.

By sample share, this clone is medium-sized. This sequence joins TRBV7-8 and TRBJ2-7, with D possibly being TRBD1 (6 bases). CDR1 is SGHVS, CDR2 FQNEAQ, per germline. The CDR3 has 13 amino acids. Trimming removed 4 bases at V and 9 bases at J, with 16 bases between. CDR3 bases: TGTGCCAGCAGCTCCAACCCGGACAGCGGGCAGTACTTC. Translated: CASSSNPDSGQYF.

V and J are TRBV28 and TRBJ2-1; 7 bases match TRBD2. J was trimmed by 2 bases and V by 7 bases; bases with no gene match: 11. The CDR3 is made up of 16 amino acids. Germline assignment: CDR1 MDHEN and CDR2 SYDVKM. CDR3 nucleotides: TGTGCCAGCAAAGGCCTTCGGGGGGATACCTACAATGAGCAGTTCTTC. This codes for CASKGLRGDTYNEQFF. The full variable domain, in which reference TRBV28 and TRBJ2-1 provide the parts outside the CDR3, is DVKVTQSSRYLVKRTGEKVFLECVQDMDHENMFWYRQDPGLGLRLIYFSYDVKMKEKGDIPEGYSVSREKKERFSLILESASTNQTSMYLCASKGLRGDTYNEQFFGPGTRLTVL.

The V gene is TRBV30, the J gene TRBJ1-4; 8 bases line up with TRBD1. CDR1 and CDR2 (germline): GTSNPN, SVGIG (reference sequence). V shed 8 bases and J 3 bases; nucleotides not matched to a gene: 8. The CDR3 loop spans 14 amino acids. The CDR3 spells CARSRTGPNEKLFF. The CDR3 DNA reads as TGTGCCCGGTCCAGGACAGGGCCTAATGAAAAACTGTTTTTT.

The chain combines TRBV6-6 with TRBJ1-2, with 9 nucleotides matching TRBD1. V shed 0 bases and J 7 bases; nucleotides not matched to a gene: 9. CDR3 length: 16 amino acids. CDR1 MNHNY and CDR2 SVGAGI come from the germline V gene (reference sequence). CDR3 DNA: TGTGCCAGCAGTTACTCCGCCCGGACAGGGGTTGGTGGCTACACCTTC. Translation: CASSYSARTGVGGYTF.

The gene calls are TRBV7-2 and TRBJ2-5; no reliable D call. The length of the CDR3 is 11 residues. The germline V and J ends were trimmed by 1 base and 4 bases, with 1 base remaining between them. Germline values: CDR1 SGHTA, CDR2 FQGNSA. Written as DNA, the CDR3 is TGTGCCAGCAGCTTAGTAGAGACCCAGTACTTC. Its translation: CASSLVETQYF.

V gene TRBV7-2 combines with J gene TRBJ1-1, with 7 bases lining up with TRBD1. Germline CDR1 SGHTA, CDR2 FQGNSA. V gave up 2 bases and J gave up 4 bases; unmatched junction bases: 7. The CDR3 extends over 15 amino acids. CDR3 coding DNA: TGTGCCAGCAGCTTAACCAGGGGGGGATCCACTGAAGCTTTCTTT. It codes for CASSLTRGGSTEAFF.

The chain carries TRBV2 and TRBJ2-3, with D perhaps TRBD1 or TRBD2 (6 bases each). Trimming took off 6 bases at V and 3 bases at J, with 22 bases between the two ends. The CDR3 length is 17 residues. Germline V gene sequence: CDR1 SNHLY, CDR2 FYNNEI. This chain's CDR3 is CASRGGPGRTQTDTQYF. In DNA, the CDR3 is TGTGCCAGCAGGGGGGGCCCGGGGCGAACACAAACAGATACGCAGTATTTT.

This clone was picked up one time. At one boundary the junction diverges from the germline segment, which might be a read error. Other DNA sequences from this sample encode an identical CDR3 as well. V gene TRBV11-2 combines with J gene TRBJ2-7; 10 bases are a match to TRBD2. The CDR3 consists of 15 residues. Germline V CDR1 and CDR2: SGHAT, FQNNGV. As DNA, the CDR3 is TGTGCCAGCAGAGATAGCGGGAGGAGCTCCTACGAACAGTACTTC. This sequence encodes CASRDSGRSSYEQYF.

The chain joins TRBV6-5 to TRBJ2-7, with no clear D. V lost 0 bases to trimming and J lost 5 bases, with 11 bases between them. Germline CDR1 reads MNHEY; CDR2 reads SVGAGI. CDR3 length: 14 residues. DNA of the CDR3: TGTGCCAGCAGTTACTCAGGCTACCGGAACGAGCAGTACTTC. Protein: CASSYSGYRNEQYF.

The rearrangement joins TRBV10-3 to TRBJ1-5, with 7 bases identical to TRBD1. Germline CDR1 is ENHRY and CDR2 is SYGVKD. Trimming removed 6 bases from V and 5 bases from J; junction bases left unmatched: 4. The CDR3 spans 13 residues. The CDR3 region has the DNA TGTGCCATCAGCGGACAGGAATATCAGCCCCAGCATTTT. Translating it yields CAISGQEYQPQHF.

The rearrangement uses TRBV2 and TRBJ2-3; D possibly uses TRBD1 or TRBD2 (5 bases each). CDR1 is SNHLY, CDR2 FYNNEI, per germline. The CDR3 has 14 amino acids. V was clipped by 6 bases and J by 1 base, with 11 bases between them. CDR3 DNA: TGTGCCAGCAGGAGAGAGGGACGCACAGATACGCAGTATTTT. Its protein is CASRREGRTDTQYF.

This chain connects TRBV9 to TRBJ2-7; D possibly uses TRBD1 or TRBD2 (5 bases each). This CDR3 spans 16 amino acids. The germline CDR1 and CDR2 sequences are SGDLS and YYNGEE. Trimming removed 0 bases at V and 2 bases at J, with 15 bases between. The CDR3 protein is CASSVVGTARTYEQYF. For the CDR3, the DNA is TGTGCCAGCAGCGTAGTTGGGACGGCCCGGACCTACGAGCAGTACTTC.

The chain carries TRBV18 and TRBJ2-2; D might be TRBD2 (5 bases). The CDR3 length is 14 residues. V lost 5 bases and J 7 bases, leaving 14 bases between the germline ends. Germline V gives CDR1 KGHSH, CDR2 LQKENI. The CDR3 is CASSAKLEGGELFF. As DNA, the CDR3 is TGTGCCAGCTCAGCCAAACTAGAAGGCGGGGAGCTGTTTTTT.